These T cell receptor beta chains were read from a single sample in a study of regulatory T cells in long-lasting Graves disease. TCRdb reprocessed the multiplex PCR reads with MiXCR, giving one entry per CDR3 protein. The sample lists 700,000 or so distinct CDR3 sequences; approximately 31% were seen once. The specimen was peripheral blood mononuclear cells (PBMCs), collected when the disease was refractory, from a patient treated with antithyroid drugs. These receptors were taken from a female donor with Graves disease. Each CDR3 is given with its conserved first and last residue. Each record gives: J gene, clone size, V gene, D gene, CDR3 DNA, CDR3 protein. A D gene is named only where the DNA matches it firmly. The size field is filled for only some rows; it gives once, few, many or a size class.

TRBJ2-7	few	TRBV10-3	TRBD1	TGTGCCATCAGTGACCCGGACAGGGGGTACGAGCAGTACTTC	CAISDPDRGYEQYF
TRBJ2-2	-	TRBV29-1	-	TGCAGCGTTGTAGGTGGCGCGGACACCGGGGAGCTGTTTTTT	CSVVGGADTGELFF
TRBJ2-5	few	TRBV19	-	TGTGCCACGGGAAGGGATTGGGAGACCCAGTACTTC	CATGRDWETQYF
TRBJ1-2	few	TRBV3-1	-	TGTGCCAGCAGCCAAGGGGACATGGCAAAAACCTATGGCTACACCTTC	CASSQGDMAKTYGYTF
TRBJ1-1	once	TRBV9	-	TGTGCCGGGTCTAAAGGACAGCTTAACACTGAAGCTTTCTTT	CAGSKGQLNTEAFF
TRBJ1-4	-	TRBV5-4	TRBD1	TGTGCCAGCAGCCCCGATGGACAGGTTAATGAAAAACTGTTTTTT	CASSPDGQVNEKLFF
TRBJ1-2	once	TRBV6-2/TRBV6-3	-	TGTGCCAGCAGTCTAGGGGGTGTGGAGGGCTACACCTTC	CASSLGGVEGYTF
TRBJ1-1	few	TRBV11-2	-	TGTGCCAGCAGCTTAAGAGTTGGAGCCTTGAACACTGAAGCTTTCTTT	CASSLRVGALNTEAFF
TRBJ2-4	few	TRBV12-3/TRBV12-4	TRBD1	TGTGCCAGCAGTTCGTGGGACAGAGCCAAAAACATTCAGTACTTC	CASSSWDRAKNIQYF
TRBJ1-5	many	TRBV20-1	TRBD1	TGCAGTGCCCGGACAGGGTCGAGCAATCAGCCCCAGCATTTT	CSARTGSSNQPQHF
TRBJ1-3	-	TRBV12-3/TRBV12-4	-	TGTGCCAGCAGCCCACAGGGCCCCAGCTCTGGAAACACCATATATTTT	CASSPQGPSSGNTIYF
TRBJ2-7	-	TRBV24-1	-	TGTGCCACCAGTGATTTTGATCCGGGAAAAACCCACGAGCAGTACTTC	CATSDFDPGKTHEQYF
TRBJ2-7	-	TRBV19	TRBD1	TGTGCCAGTAGTTTTGACAGGGGGCTCTCCTACGAGCAGTACTTC	CASSFDRGLSYEQYF
TRBJ1-2	-	TRBV6-1	TRBD1	TGTGCCACCATGACAGGGAACTATGGCTACACCTTC	CATMTGNYGYTF
TRBJ2-7	many	TRBV28	-	TGTGCCAGCAGCCTCAGACTGCTCGTCGAGCAGTACTTC	CASSLRLLVEQYF
TRBJ1-5	-	TRBV27	TRBD1	TGTGCCAGCAGCAGCGAGACAGGGGGAGGCAATCAGCCCCAGCATTTT	CASSSETGGGNQPQHF
TRBJ2-7	-	TRBV2	TRBD2	TGTGCCAGCAGTGAAGCCCCTAGCGGGGACTCCTACGAGCAGTACTTC	CASSEAPSGDSYEQYF
TRBJ1-4	-	TRBV12-3/TRBV12-4	TRBD1	TGTGCCAGCAGTTTACGAGGGGGCGCATTTGAAAAACTGTTTTTT	CASSLRGGAFEKLFF
TRBJ2-2	once	TRBV5-1	-	TGCGCCAGCAGCTCCAACTTGGGGGCAAGCGGGGAGCTGTTTTTT	CASSSNLGASGELFF
TRBJ1-5	few	TRBV9	-	TGTGCCAGCAGTGCGGATTATCCCCAGCATTTT	CASSADYPQHF
TRBJ1-3	-	TRBV30	-	TGTGCCTGGAGTGGGACAGACTTTGCGGGAAACACCATATATTTT	CAWSGTDFAGNTIYF
TRBJ1-4	few	TRBV19	TRBD1	TGTGCCAGTGAGAGGGGGGGACAGTCGGCTGAAAAACTGTTTTTT	CASERGGQSAEKLFF
TRBJ1-5	few	TRBV7-9	TRBD1	TGTGCCAGCAGCTCTACCGAAACAGGGGTGGGCAATCAGCCCCAGCATTTT	CASSSTETGVGNQPQHF
TRBJ1-2	-	TRBV5-1	-	TGCGCCAGCAGCTTGGCGCTATCAGCAGGGGATGGCTACACCTTC	CASSLALSAGDGYTF
TRBJ1-5	few	TRBV2	-	TGTGCCAGCAATGGGGGTAGCAATCAGCCCCAGCATTTT	CASNGGSNQPQHF
TRBJ1-1	few	TRBV10-3	TRBD1	TGTGCCATCAAGGGGAGGGCCGACAGGGACAACACTGAAGCTTTCTTT	CAIKGRADRDNTEAFF
TRBJ2-1	-	TRBV10-3	TRBD1	TGTGCCATCAGCCCCGGACAGGGAAACAATGAGCAGTTCTTC	CAISPGQGNNEQFF
TRBJ2-2	-	TRBV6-6	TRBD1	TGTGCCAGCAGTTGGACAGGAACGAACACCGGGGAGCTGTTTTTT	CASSWTGTNTGELFF
TRBJ2-4	few	TRBV3-1	TRBD2	TGTGCCAGCAGCCCTCGAATTCTAGCGGCAGTAGGAAACATTCAGTACTTC	CASSPRILAAVGNIQYF
TRBJ2-7	-	TRBV11-2	TRBD1	TGTGCCAGCAGCCGGACAGGGTCCAATGTCAACGAGCAGTACTTC	CASSRTGSNVNEQYF
TRBJ1-4	many	TRBV28	-	TGTGCCAGCAGTTCCGCACGAACGGTCGAGCCGGAGGGCAATGAAAAACTGTTTTTT	CASSSARTVEPEGNEKLFF
TRBJ2-5	few	TRBV11-2	TRBD1	TGTGCCAGCTCTTGGGACAGGCTTCAAGAGACCCAGTACTTC	CASSWDRLQETQYF
TRBJ2-7	many	TRBV9	-	TGTGCCAGCAGTGACGGTGGGTCCTCCTACGAGCAGTACTTC	CASSDGGSSYEQYF
TRBJ1-5	-	TRBV6-5	-	TGTGCCAGCAGTTACTCGGGTCGGCATCAGCCCCAGCATTTT	CASSYSGRHQPQHF
TRBJ2-5	-	TRBV24-1	TRBD2	TGTGCCACCAGTGATTTGCCGATAAGCGGGGGGCAGGGTAGTGAGGAGACCCAGTACTTC	CATSDLPISGGQGSEETQYF
TRBJ1-4	-	TRBV6-1	-	TGTGCCAGCGAAGGACGGCCATTTAATGAAAAACTGTTTTTT	CASEGRPFNEKLFF
TRBJ1-4	-	TRBV25-1	-	TGTGCCAGCAGTGAATACAGGGAGCACGAAAAACTGTTTTTT	CASSEYREHEKLFF
TRBJ1-5	-	TRBV6-1	-	TGTGCCAGCAGTCTAGCCAGGGGTTCGCAGCCCCAGCATTTT	CASSLARGSQPQHF
TRBJ1-2	few	TRBV28	-	TGTGCCAGCAGCCCGGTTAGAGGAGGGACGTATGGCTACACCTTC	CASSPVRGGTYGYTF
TRBJ1-5	many	TRBV5-1	-	TGCGCCAGCAGCTTGCGAGGAAGTCAGCCCCAGCATTTT	CASSLRGSQPQHF
TRBJ2-7	many	TRBV28	TRBD2	TGTGCCAGCAGAACGGGAGGTAGCGGGACCTACGAGCAGTACTTC	CASRTGGSGTYEQYF
TRBJ2-3	-	TRBV6-5	-	TGTGCCAGCAGTTACTCGTTTCGGTCTGTCACAGATACGCAGTATTTT	CASSYSFRSVTDTQYF
TRBJ2-6	-	TRBV5-6	TRBD2	TGTGCCAGCAGCCGCGCGGGGGAAATTGGGGCCAACGTCCTGACTTTC	CASSRAGEIGANVLTF
TRBJ1-2	few	TRBV7-9	-	TGTGCCAGCAGCGACCTGACCACAGGGCGGCCAACTATGTATGGCTACACCTTC	CASSDLTTGRPTMYGYTF
TRBJ2-7	-	TRBV7-9	-	TGTGCCAGCAGCCCTTTCGACAGGTCCTCCTACGAGCAGTACTTC	CASSPFDRSSYEQYF
TRBJ2-7	-	TRBV7-2	TRBD1	TGTGCCAGCAGCCACGGGACAGGGGGTGACGAGCAGTACTTC	CASSHGTGGDEQYF
TRBJ2-7	-	TRBV20-1	-	TGCAGTGCTAGAGATAACCAGCGGCTATACAACGAGCAGTACTTC	CSARDNQRLYNEQYF
TRBJ1-2	-	TRBV9	-	TGTGCCAGCAGCGTTTTGGAGGGGCCCCCCTATGGCTACACCTTC	CASSVLEGPPYGYTF
TRBJ1-1	-	TRBV7-3	-	TGTGCCAGCAGCACACAGGTGGGGAACACTGAAGCTTTCTTT	CASSTQVGNTEAFF
TRBJ1-1	-	TRBV7-2	-	TGTGCCAGCAGCTTATACCCCACGGGGACTGAAGCTTTCTTT	CASSLYPTGTEAFF
TRBJ1-5	-	TRBV28	TRBD1	TGTGCCAGCAGTCCTCCAACCGGGACAGCCAATCAGCCCCAGCATTTT	CASSPPTGTANQPQHF
TRBJ1-1	-	TRBV27	-	TGTGCCAGCAGACTTTGGCACCCTACAGGAGACACTGAAGCTTTCTTT	CASRLWHPTGDTEAFF
TRBJ1-2	-	TRBV6-4	-	TGTGCCAGCAGTCTGACACAAAAAGGCTACACCTTC	CASSLTQKGYTF
TRBJ1-1	-	TRBV9	-	TGTGCCAGCAGCACCTCACCGAACACTGAAGCTTTCTTT	CASSTSPNTEAFF